Described below is a single T cell receptor (beta chain) sequence and its context. Repertoires were generated with immunoSEQ multiplex PCR, while TCRdb's copy carries only in-frame clones and drops some. The table lists more than 150,000 clones, 88% of them singletons, with roughly 3% in the top ten. The data originate from a study of cytomegalovirus exposure and HLA in healthy donors. This CDR3 comprises 14 residues. Germline CDR1 reads LNHDA; CDR2 reads SQIVND (reference sequence). With 7 bases removed from V and 6 bases from J, the gap between germline ends came to 16 bases. The chain carries TRBV19 and TRBJ1-5, with D perhaps TRBD1 (6 bases). Sequenced material: PBMCs. The clonotype originates from a man aged 18-30 years in good health and CMV-seronegative. The CDR3 here is CASMLSGGGQPQHF. The DNA of the CDR3 is TGTGCCAGTATGCTGTCGGGGGGCGGTCAGCCCCAGCATTTT.